The T cell receptor (beta chain) under discussion was sequenced for a study of naive and memory T cell subsets. Germline assignment: CDR1 SNHLY and CDR2 FYNNEI. The CDR3 loop spans 19 amino acids. The V gene lost 1 base and the J gene lost 0 bases, with 22 bases spanning the gap. Two oligonucleotides, mixed equimolar, formed the beta constant-region primer covering TRBC1 and TRBC2. Using its own MiXCR run on the UMI-ligation and nested PCR reads, TCRdb lists one record per CDR3 protein. The profile shows about 21,000 distinct CDR3 sequences, about 11% of them singletons. This clonotype was sampled from a human donor in good health. This chain links TRBV2 with TRBJ2-7; D is unresolved. The sequencing sample was made of central memory CD8+ T cells from blood. The CDR3 spells CASSEVPPRVRAASYEQYF. The CDR3 DNA reads as TGTGCCAGCAGTGAAGTGCCCCCCCGGGTTCGCGCAGCCTCCTACGAGCAGTACTTC.